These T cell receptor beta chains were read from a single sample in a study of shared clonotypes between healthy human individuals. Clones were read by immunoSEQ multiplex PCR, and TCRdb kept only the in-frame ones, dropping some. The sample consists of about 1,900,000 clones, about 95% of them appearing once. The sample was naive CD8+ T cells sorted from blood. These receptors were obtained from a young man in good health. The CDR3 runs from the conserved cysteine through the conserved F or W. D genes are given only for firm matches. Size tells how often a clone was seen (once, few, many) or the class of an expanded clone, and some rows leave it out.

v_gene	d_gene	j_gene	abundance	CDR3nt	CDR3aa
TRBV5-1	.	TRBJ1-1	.	TGCGCCAGCAGCTTCGGGGGAACCTCTGAAGCTTTCTTT	CASSFGGTSEAFF
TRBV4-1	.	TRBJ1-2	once	TGCGCCAGCAGCCAAGATGGGGAAGGACCTCGTGGTGGCTACACCTTC	CASSQDGEGPRGGYTF
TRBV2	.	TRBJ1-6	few	TGTGCCAGCAGTGAGTTAAAGAAAGAACCCCTCCACTTT	CASSELKKEPLHF
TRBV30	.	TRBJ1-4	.	TGTGCCTGGAGTGTAGTATCCAATGAAAAACTGTTTTTT	CAWSVVSNEKLFF
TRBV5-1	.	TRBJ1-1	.	TGCGCCAGCAGCGCAGGGTTGAACACTGAAGCTTTCTTT	CASSAGLNTEAFF
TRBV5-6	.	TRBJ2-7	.	TGTGCCAGCAGCTTGGTGTCGGGGAACGAGCAGTACTTC	CASSLVSGNEQYF
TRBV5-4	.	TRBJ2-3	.	TGTGCCAGCAGCCGCAGCAAGTTGGACCCCACAGATACGCAGTATTTT	CASSRSKLDPTDTQYF
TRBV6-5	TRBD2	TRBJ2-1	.	TGTGCCAGCAGTTTCGGGACTAGCGGAGTCTACAATGAGCAGTTCTTC	CASSFGTSGVYNEQFF
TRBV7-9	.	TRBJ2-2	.	TGTGCCAGCGGGGGGGCCCCAGTGGCGGGACCGAACACCGGGGAGCTGTTTTTT	CASGGAPVAGPNTGELFF
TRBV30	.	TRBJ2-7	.	TGTGCCTGGAGTTACTCGTCCCGCAGCTACGAGCAGTACTTC	CAWSYSSRSYEQYF
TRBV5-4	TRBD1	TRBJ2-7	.	TGTGCCAGCAGCCACAGGGGGTCTGACGAGCAGTACTTC	CASSHRGSDEQYF
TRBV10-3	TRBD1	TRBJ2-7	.	TGTGCCATCAGTGACCCGGACAGGGTGCAGCAGTACTTC	CAISDPDRVQQYF
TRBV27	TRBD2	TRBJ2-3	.	TGTGCCAGCAGTTTAGGACTAGGGCTGGTAGATACGCAGTATTTT	CASSLGLGLVDTQYF
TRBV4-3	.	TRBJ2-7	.	TGCGCCAGCAGCCAAGACGGAGACAGAGGCTACGAGCAGTACTTC	CASSQDGDRGYEQYF
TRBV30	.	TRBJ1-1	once	TGTGCCTGGTCTATCGGAGAGATGAACACTGAAGCTTTCTTT	CAWSIGEMNTEAFF
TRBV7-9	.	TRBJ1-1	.	TGTGCCAGCAGCTCCCTGGGGTGGGACCCTGAAGCTTTCTTT	CASSSLGWDPEAFF
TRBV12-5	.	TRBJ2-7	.	TGTGCTAGTGGTTTGGCTATTCAGGGAAACTCCTACGAGCAGTACTTC	CASGLAIQGNSYEQYF
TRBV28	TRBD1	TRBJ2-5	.	TGTGCCAGCAGTGAATACCTCGGGACAGGTCAAGAGACCCAGTACTTC	CASSEYLGTGQETQYF
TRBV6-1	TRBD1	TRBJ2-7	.	TGTGCCAGCAGTGAAGGCAGGGGGCATTCCTACGAGCAGTACTTC	CASSEGRGHSYEQYF
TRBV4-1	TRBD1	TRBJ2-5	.	TGCGCCAGCAGCCGGGGACAGATAGAGACCCAGTACTTC	CASSRGQIETQYF
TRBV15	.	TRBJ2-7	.	TGTGCCACCAGCAGAGACAGGGGCAACGAGCAGTACTTC	CATSRDRGNEQYF
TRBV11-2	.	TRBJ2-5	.	TGTGCCAGCAGCTTAACAGGGCTCCAAGAGACCCAGTACTTC	CASSLTGLQETQYF
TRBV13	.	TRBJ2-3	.	TGTGCCAGCAGCTTAGAGGGTTCAGATACGCAGTATTTT	CASSLEGSDTQYF